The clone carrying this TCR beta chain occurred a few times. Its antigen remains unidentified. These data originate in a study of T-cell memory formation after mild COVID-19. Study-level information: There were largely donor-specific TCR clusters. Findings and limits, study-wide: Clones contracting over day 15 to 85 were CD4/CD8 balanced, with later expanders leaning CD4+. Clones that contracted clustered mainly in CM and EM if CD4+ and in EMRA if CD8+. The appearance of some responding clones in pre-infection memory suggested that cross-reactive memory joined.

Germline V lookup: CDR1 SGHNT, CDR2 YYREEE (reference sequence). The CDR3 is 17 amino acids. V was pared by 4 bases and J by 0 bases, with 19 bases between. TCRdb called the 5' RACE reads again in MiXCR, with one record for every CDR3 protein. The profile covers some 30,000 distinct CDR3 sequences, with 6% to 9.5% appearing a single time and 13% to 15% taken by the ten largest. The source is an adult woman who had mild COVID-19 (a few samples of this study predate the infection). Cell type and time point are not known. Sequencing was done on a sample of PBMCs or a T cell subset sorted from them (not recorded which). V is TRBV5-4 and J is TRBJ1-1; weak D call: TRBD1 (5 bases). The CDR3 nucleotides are TGTGCCAGCAGCCTGTTCGGAATGGGACGGATGAACACTGAAGCTTTCTTT. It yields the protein CASSLFGMGRMNTEAFF.